This TCR beta chain was obtained from a study of cytomegalovirus exposure and HLA in healthy donors. Broader study findings: A reported reduction in N-insertions relative to the approximately 600-donor mean was seen in an Asian-associated ancestry cluster in a later analysis. Associated with cytomegalovirus, according to the listing, were 150 to 200 TCR beta chains. Presence/absence analysis assumed near-uniform sequencing depth across donors.

Details on this clone: Its antigen is currently unknown.

Researchers ran the PCR with 60 Vbeta and 13 Jbeta primers. TCRdb keeps only in-frame clones here, not all; method: immunoSEQ multiplex PCR. The sample contains some 110,000 clones, nearly 80% of which appear only once. This CDR3 has 15 amino acids. V shed 6 bases and J 4 bases; nucleotides not matched to a gene: 6. Germline V gene sequence: CDR1 MNHEY, CDR2 SMNVEV (reference sequence). Sequencing was done on a sample of PBMCs. This receptor was identified in a man aged 25 to 40 in good health and CMV-seronegative. This rearrangement joins TRBV27 to TRBJ2-1, with TRBD1 matching 10 bases. The CDR3 region has the DNA TGTGCCAGCAGACTCCCGGGACAGGGGTACAATGAGCAGTTCTTC. Encoded protein: CASRLPGQGYNEQFF.